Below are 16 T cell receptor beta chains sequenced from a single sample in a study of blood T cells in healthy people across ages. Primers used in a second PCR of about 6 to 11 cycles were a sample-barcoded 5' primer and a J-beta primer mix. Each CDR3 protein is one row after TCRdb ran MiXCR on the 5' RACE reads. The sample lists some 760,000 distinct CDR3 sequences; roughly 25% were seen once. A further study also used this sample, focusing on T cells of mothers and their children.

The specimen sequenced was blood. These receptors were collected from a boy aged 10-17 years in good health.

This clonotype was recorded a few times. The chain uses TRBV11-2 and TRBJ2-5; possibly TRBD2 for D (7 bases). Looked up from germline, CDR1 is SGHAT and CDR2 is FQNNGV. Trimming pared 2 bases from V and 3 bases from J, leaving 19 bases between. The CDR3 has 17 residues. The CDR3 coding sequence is TGTGCCAGCAGCTTAAGGCTATCCGGGGGGCCTAAAGAGACCCAGTACTTC. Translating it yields CASSLRLSGGPKETQYF.

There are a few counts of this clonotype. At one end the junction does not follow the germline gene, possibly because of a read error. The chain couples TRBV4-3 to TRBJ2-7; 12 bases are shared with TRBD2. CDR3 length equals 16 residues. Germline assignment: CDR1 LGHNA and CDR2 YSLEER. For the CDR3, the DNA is TGCGCCAGCAGCCAATCGACTAGCGGGGGCCGGGGGGAGCATTACTTC. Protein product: CASSQSTSGGRGEHYF.

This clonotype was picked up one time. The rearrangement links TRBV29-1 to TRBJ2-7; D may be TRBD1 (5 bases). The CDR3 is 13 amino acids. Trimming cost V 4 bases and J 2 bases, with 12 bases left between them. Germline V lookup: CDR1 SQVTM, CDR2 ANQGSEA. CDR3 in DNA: TGCAGCGTTGTGTGGGCAGGGACCTACGAGCAGTACTTC. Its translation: CSVVWAGTYEQYF.

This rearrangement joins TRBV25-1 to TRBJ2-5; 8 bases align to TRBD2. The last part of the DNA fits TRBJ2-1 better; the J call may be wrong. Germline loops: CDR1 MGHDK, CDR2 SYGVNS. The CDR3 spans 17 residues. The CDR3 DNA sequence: TGTGCCAGCCTGTTCTCCGGGCCGGGACTAGGATACAATGAGCAGTTCTTC. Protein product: CASLFSGPGLGYNEQFF.

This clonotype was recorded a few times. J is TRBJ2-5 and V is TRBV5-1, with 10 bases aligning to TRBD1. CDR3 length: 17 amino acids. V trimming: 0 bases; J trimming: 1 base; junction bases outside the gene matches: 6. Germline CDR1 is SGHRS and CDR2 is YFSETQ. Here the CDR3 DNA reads TGCGCCAGCAGCTTGGGTGCGACAGGGGGCCTCCAAGAGACCCAGTACTTC. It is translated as CASSLGATGGLQETQYF. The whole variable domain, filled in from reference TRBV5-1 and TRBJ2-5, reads KAGVTQTPRYLIKTRGQQVTLSCSPISGHRSVSWYQQTPGQGLQFLFEYFSETQRNKGNFPGRFSGRQFSNSRSEMNVSTLELGDSALYLCASSLGATGGLQETQYFGPGTRLLVL.

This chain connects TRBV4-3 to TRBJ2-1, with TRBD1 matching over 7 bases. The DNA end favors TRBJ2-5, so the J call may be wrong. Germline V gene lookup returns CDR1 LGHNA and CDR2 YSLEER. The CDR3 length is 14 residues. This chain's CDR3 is CASSQDGTAETQYF. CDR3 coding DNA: TGCGCCAGCAGCCAAGACGGGACAGCGGAGACCCAGTACTTC.

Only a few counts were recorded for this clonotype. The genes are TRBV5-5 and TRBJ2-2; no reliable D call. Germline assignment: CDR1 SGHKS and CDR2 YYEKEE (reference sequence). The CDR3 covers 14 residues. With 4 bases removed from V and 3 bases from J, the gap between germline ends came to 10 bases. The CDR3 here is CASSPRPDTGELFF. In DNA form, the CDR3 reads TGTGCCAGCAGCCCCCGACCGGACACCGGGGAGCTGTTTTTT.

CDR3 residues: CATSDGQFLGYTF. CDR3 nucleotides: TGTGCCACCAGTGACGGACAGTTTTTGGGCTACACCTTC. V is TRBV24-1 and J is TRBJ1-2; TRBD1 is a possible D gene (6 bases). The CDR3 sequence is 13 residues long. Trimming stripped 4 bases from V and 8 bases from J, with 13 bases between. Germline CDR1 reads KGHDR; CDR2 reads SFDVKD.

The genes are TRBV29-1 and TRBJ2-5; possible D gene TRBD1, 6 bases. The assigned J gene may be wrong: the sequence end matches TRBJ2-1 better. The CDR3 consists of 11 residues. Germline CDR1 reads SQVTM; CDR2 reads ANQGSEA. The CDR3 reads CSVERGNEQFF. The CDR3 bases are TGCAGCGTAGAGAGGGGGAATGAGCAGTTCTTC.

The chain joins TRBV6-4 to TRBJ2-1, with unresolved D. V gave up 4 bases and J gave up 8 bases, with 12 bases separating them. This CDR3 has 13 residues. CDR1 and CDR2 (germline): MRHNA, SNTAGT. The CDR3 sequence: CASSGPPSYEQFF. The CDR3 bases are TGTGCCAGCAGTGGCCCCCCGAGTTATGAGCAGTTCTTC.

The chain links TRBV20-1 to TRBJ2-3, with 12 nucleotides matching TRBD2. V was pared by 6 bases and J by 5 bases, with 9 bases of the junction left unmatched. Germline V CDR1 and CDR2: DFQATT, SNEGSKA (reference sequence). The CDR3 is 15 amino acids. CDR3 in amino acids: CSAILAGGGRDTQYF. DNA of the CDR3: TGCAGTGCCATACTAGCGGGAGGTGGGAGAGATACGCAGTATTTT.

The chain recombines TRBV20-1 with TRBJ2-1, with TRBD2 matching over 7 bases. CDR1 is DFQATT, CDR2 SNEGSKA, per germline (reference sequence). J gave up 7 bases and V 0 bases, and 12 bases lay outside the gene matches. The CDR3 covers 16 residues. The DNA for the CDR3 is TGCAGTGCTAGAGATTATAAGCGGGGCTGGGGGAATGAGCAGTTCTTC. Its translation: CSARDYKRGWGNEQFF.

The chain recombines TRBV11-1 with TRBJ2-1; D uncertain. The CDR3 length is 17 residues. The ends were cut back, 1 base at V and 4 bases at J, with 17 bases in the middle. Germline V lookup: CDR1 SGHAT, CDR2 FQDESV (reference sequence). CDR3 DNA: TGTGCCAGCAGCTTAGGTGCGGTTTCCTCAAATTACAATGAGCAGTTCTTC. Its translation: CASSLGAVSSNYNEQFF.

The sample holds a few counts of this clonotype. DNA for the CDR3: TGTGCCAGCACCACCACCGGGACAGGGGGCCTCGAGCAGTACTTC. Its translation: CASTTTGTGGLEQYF. The rearrangement links TRBV5-6 to TRBJ2-7; TRBD1 aligns across 12 bases. Germline V gives CDR1 SGHDT, CDR2 YYEEEE. Unmatched junction bases numbered 10, after V lost 6 bases and J lost 6 bases. The CDR3 loop spans 15 amino acids.

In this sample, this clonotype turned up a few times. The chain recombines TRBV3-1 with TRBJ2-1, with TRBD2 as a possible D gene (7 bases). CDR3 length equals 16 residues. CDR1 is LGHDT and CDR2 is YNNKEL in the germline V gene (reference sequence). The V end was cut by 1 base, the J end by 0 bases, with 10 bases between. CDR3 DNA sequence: TGTGCCAGCAGCCAAGTGGGGGGGCCCTCCTACAATGAGCAGTTCTTC. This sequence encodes CASSQVGGPSYNEQFF.

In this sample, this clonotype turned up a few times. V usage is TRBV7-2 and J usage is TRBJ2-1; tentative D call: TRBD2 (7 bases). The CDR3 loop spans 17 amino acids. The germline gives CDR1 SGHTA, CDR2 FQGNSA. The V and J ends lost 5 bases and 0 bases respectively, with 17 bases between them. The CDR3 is CASSPRGGGFSYNEQFF. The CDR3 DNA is TGTGCCAGCAGCCCCCGAGGGGGAGGGTTCTCCTACAATGAGCAGTTCTTC.